The sequence of this TCR beta chain was determined in a study of tumor T cells in aggressive B-cell lymphoma. Profiling relied on immunoSEQ multiplex PCR, and the TCRdb table lists in-frame clones only, not all of them. The data contain 5,900 or so clones, about 73% of them seen just once; the ten biggest clones take up about 7%. The CDR3 has 13 residues. Trimming took off 5 bases at V and 8 bases at J, with 15 bases between the two ends. Germline assignment: CDR1 MDHEN and CDR2 SYDVKM. The specimen sequenced was tumor tissue. The chain links TRBV28 to TRBJ1-2, with D possibly TRBD1 on 5 matching bases. This clonotype was sampled from an adult with diffuse large B cell lymphoma. The CDR3 sequence is CASSKDSAGGYTF. The CDR3 nucleotides read TGTGCCAGCAGTAAAGACAGTGCGGGAGGCTACACCTTC.